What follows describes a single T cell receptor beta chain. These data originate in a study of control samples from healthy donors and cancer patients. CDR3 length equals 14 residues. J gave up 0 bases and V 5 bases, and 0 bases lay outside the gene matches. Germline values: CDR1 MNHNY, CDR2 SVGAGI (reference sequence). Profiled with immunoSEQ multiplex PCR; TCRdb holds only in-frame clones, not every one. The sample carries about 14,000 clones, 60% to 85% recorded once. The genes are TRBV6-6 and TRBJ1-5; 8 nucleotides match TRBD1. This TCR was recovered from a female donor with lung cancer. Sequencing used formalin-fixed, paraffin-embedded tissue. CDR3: CASSGQGSNQPQHF. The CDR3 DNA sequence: TGTGCCAGCAGTGGACAGGGTAGCAATCAGCCCCAGCATTTT.